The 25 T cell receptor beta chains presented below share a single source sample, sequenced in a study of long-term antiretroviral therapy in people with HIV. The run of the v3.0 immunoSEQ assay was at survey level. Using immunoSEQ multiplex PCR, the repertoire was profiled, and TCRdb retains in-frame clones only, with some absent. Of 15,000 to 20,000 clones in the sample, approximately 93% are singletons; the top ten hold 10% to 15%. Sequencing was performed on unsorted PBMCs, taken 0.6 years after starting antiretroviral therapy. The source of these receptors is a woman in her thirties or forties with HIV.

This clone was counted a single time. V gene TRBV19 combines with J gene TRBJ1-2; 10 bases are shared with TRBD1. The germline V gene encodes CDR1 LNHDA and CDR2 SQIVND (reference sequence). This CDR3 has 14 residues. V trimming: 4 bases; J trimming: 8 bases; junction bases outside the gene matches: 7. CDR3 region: CASSNRQGAEGYTF. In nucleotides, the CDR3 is TGTGCCAGTAGTAATCGACAGGGGGCTGAAGGCTACACCTTC.

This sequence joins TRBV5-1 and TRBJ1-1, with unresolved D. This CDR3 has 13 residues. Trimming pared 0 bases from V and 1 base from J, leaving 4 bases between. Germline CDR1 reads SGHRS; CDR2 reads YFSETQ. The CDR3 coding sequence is TGCGCCAGCAGCTTGGCCGCGAACACTGAAGCTTTCTTT. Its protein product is CASSLAANTEAFF.

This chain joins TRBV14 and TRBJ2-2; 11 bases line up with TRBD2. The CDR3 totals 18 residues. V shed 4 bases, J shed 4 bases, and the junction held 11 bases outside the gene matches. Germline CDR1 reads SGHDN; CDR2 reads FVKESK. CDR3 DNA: TGTGCCAGCAGCCCAGCGTTTTGGCTAGCGGGGGGCACCGGGGAGCTGTTTTTT. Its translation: CASSPAFWLAGGTGELFF.

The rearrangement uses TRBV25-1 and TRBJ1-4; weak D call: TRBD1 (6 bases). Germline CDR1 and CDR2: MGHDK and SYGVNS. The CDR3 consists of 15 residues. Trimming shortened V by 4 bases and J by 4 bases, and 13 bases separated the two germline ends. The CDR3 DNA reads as TGTGCCAGCAGTGGACACAGGGAGATTAATGAAAAACTGTTTTTT. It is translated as CASSGHREINEKLFF.

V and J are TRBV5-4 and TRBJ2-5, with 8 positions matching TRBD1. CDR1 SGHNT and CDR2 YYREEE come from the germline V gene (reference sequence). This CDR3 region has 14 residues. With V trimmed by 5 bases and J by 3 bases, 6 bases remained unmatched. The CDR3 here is CASSGTGGKETQYF. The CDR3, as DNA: TGTGCCAGCAGTGGGACAGGAGGAAAAGAGACCCAGTACTTC.

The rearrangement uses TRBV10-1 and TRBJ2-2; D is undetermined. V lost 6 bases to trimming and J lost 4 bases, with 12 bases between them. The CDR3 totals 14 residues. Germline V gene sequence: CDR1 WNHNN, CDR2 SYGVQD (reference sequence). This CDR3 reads CASSTQLGTGELFF. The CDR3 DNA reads TGCGCCAGCAGCACCCAATTAGGCACCGGGGAGCTGTTTTTT.

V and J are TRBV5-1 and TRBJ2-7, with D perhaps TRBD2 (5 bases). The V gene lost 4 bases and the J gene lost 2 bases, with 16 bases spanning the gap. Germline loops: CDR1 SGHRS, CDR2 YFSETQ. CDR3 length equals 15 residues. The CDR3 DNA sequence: TGCGCCAGCAGCCTGAATCCGGGGAGTACCTACGAGCAGTACTTC. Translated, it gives CASSLNPGSTYEQYF.

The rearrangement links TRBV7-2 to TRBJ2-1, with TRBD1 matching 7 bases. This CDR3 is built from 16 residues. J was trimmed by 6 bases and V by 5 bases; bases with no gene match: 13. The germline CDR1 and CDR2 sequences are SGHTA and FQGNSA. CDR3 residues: CASSPSVVRGINEQFF. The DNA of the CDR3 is TGTGCCAGCAGCCCGTCCGTGGTCAGGGGGATCAATGAGCAGTTCTTC.

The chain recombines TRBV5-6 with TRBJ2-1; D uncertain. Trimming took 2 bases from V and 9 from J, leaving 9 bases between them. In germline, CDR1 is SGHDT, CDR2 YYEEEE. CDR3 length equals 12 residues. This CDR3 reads CASSFYRTEQFF. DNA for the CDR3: TGTGCCAGCAGCTTCTATCGGACTGAGCAGTTCTTC.

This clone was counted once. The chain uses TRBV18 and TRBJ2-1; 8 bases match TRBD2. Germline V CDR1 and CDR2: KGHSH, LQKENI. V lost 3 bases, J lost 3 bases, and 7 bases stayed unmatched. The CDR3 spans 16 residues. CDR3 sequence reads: CASSPSSGGFYNEQFF. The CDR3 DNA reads TGTGCCAGCTCACCTAGTTCGGGGGGGTTCTACAATGAGCAGTTCTTC.

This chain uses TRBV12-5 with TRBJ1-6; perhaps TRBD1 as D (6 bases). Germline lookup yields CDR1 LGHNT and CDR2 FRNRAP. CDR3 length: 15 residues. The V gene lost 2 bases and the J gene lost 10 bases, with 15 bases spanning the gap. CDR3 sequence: CASGLRAGVRSPLHF. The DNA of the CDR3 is TGTGCTAGTGGTTTGCGGGCAGGGGTTCGATCACCCCTCCACTTT.

The CDR3 reads CAPGYTLRRTEAFF. The DNA of the CDR3 is TGCGCCCCGGGGTATACTCTTCGGAGGACTGAAGCTTTCTTT. This rearrangement joins TRBV10-2 to TRBJ1-1; D is uncertain. The V gene lost 11 bases and the J gene lost 5 bases, with 21 bases spanning the gap. This CDR3 is built from 14 residues. CDR1 WSHSY and CDR2 SAAADI come from the germline V gene.

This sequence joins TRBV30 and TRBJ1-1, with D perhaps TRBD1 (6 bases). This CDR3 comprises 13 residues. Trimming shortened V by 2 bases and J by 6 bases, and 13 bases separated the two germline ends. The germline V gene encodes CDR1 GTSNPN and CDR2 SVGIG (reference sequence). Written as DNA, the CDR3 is TGTGCCTGGAGTTCCGGGGGCCACCCTGAAGCTTTCTTT. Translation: CAWSSGGHPEAFF.

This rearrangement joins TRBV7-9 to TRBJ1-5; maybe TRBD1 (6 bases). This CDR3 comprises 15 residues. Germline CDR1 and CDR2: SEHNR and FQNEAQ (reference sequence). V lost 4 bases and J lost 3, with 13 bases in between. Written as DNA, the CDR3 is TGTGCCAGCAGCTACGGGGGCGGGAACAATCAGCCCCAGCATTTT. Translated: CASSYGGGNNQPQHF.

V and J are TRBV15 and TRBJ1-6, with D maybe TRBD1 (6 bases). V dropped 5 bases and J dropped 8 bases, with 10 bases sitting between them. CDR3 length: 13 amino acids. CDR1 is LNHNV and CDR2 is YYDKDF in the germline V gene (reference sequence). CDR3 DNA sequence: TGTGCCACCAGCCGCAGGGGTGATTCACCCCTCCACTTT. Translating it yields CATSRRGDSPLHF.

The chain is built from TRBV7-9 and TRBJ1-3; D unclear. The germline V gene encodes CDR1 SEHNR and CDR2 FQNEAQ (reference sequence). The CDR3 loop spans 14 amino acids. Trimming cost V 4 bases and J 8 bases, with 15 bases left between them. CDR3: CASSSVTNSDTIYF. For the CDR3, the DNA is TGTGCCAGCAGCTCCGTTACGAATTCGGACACCATATATTTT.

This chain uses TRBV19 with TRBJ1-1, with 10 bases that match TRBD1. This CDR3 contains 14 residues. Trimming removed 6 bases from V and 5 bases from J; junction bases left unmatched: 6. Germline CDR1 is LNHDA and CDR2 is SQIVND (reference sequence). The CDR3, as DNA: TGTGCCAGTAGCGTCGACAGGGGGCAAACTGAAGCTTTCTTT. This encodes CASSVDRGQTEAFF.

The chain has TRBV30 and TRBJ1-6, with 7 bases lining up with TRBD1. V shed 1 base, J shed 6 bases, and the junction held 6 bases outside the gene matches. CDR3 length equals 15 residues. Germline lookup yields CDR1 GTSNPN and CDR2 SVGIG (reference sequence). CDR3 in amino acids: CAWSGKGQINSPLHF. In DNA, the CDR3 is TGTGCCTGGAGTGGCAAGGGACAGATTAATTCACCCCTCCACTTT.

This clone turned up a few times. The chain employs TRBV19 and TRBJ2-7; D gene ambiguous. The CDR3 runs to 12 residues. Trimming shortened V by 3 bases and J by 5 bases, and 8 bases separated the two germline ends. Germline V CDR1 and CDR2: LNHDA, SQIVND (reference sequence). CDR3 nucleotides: TGTGCCAGTAGTATTGCGGACGACGAGCAGTACTTC. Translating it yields CASSIADDEQYF.

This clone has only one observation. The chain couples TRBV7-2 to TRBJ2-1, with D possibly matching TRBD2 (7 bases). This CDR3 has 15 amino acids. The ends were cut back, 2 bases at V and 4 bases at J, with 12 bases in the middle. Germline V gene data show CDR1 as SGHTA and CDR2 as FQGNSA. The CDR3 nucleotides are TGTGCCAGCAGCTTATTGGGGGGGCTATACAATGAGCAGTTCTTC. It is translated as CASSLLGGLYNEQFF.

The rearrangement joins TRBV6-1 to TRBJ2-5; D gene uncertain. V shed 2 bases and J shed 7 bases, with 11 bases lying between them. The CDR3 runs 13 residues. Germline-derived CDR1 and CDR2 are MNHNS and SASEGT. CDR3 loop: CASSERSPGTQYF. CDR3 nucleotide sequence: TGTGCCAGCAGTGAACGTAGCCCGGGGACCCAGTACTTC.

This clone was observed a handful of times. The CDR3 loop reads CASSSRGYEQYF. The DNA of the CDR3 is TGTGCCAGCAGCTCCCGGGGCTACGAGCAGTACTTC. The V and J genes are TRBV7-9 and TRBJ2-7; D is perhaps TRBD2 (5 bases). V lost 4 bases, J lost 3 bases, and 7 bases lay in between. Germline V CDR1 and CDR2: SEHNR, FQNEAQ (reference sequence). The CDR3 totals 12 residues.

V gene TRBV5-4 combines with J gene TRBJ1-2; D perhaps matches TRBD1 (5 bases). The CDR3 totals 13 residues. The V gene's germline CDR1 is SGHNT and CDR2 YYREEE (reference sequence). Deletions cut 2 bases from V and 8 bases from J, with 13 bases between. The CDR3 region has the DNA TGTGCCAGCAGCTTATCGGGGACGGGCGGCTACACCTTC. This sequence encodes CASSLSGTGGYTF.

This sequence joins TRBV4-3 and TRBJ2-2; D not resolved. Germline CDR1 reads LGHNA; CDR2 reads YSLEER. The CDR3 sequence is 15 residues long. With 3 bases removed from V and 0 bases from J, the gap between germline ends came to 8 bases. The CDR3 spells CASSQGPANTGELFF. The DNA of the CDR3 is TGCGCCAGCAGCCAGGGTCCCGCGAACACCGGGGAGCTGTTTTTT.

CDR3 nucleotide sequence: TGTGCCAGCAGCTCAGCGGGGGGGGAATACGAGCAGTACTTC. Amino acid sequence: CASSSAGGEYEQYF. V and J are TRBV7-9 and TRBJ2-7; 10 bases are a match to TRBD2. Trimming removed 4 bases from V and 4 bases from J; junction bases left unmatched: 4. Per the germline V gene, CDR1 is SEHNR and CDR2 is FQNEAQ (reference sequence). This CDR3 comprises 14 residues. Supplemented by reference TRBV7-9 and TRBJ2-7, the full variable domain reads DTGVSQNPRHKITKRGQNVTFRCDPISEHNRLYWYRQTLGQGPEFLTYFQNEAQLEKSRLLSDRFSAERPKGSFSTLEIQRTEQGDSAMYLCASSSAGGEYEQYFGPGTRLTVT.